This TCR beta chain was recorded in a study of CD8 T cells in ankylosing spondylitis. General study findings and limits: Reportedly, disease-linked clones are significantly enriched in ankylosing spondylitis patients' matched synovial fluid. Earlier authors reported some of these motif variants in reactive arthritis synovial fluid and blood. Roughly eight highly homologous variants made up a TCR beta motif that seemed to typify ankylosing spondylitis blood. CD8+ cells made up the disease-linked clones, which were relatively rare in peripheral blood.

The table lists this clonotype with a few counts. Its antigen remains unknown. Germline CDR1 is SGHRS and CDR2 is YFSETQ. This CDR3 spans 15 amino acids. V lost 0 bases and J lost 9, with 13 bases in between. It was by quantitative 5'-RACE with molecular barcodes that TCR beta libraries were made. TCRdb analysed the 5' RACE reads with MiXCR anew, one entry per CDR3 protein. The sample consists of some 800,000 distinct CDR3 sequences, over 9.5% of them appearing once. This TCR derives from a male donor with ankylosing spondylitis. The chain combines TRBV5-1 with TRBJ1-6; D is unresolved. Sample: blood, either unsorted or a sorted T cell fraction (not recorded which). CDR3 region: CASSLVAYPGSPLHF. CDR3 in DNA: TGCGCCAGCAGCTTGGTCGCGTACCCTGGTTCACCCCTCCACTTT.